Following are 3 T cell receptor beta chains from one sample sequenced in a study of T cells in Graves' hyperthyroidism and ophthalmopathy. The TCR beta CDR3 regions underwent amplification using RNA transcripts as the source. The TCR CDR3 first-round RT-PCR relied on the HTBI primer set. MiXCR, applied by TCRdb to the multiplex PCR reads, yields one record per CDR3 protein. The sample has 650,000 to 850,000 distinct CDR3 sequences; roughly a sixth are singletons. Sequenced sample: blood. The receptor set was obtained from a woman between 45 and 65 years old with Graves' hyperthyroidism that later progressed to Graves' ophthalmopathy.

Ten or more counts support this clonotype. This chain joins TRBV6-1 and TRBJ1-6; no clear D. Trimming took 2 bases from V and 0 from J, leaving 11 bases between them. The germline gives CDR1 MNHNS, CDR2 SASEGT. The CDR3 runs to 17 residues. The CDR3 sequence is CASSEFVMSSYNSPLHF. Here the CDR3 DNA reads TGTGCCAGCAGTGAATTCGTGATGAGCTCCTATAATTCACCCCTCCACTTT.

The chain is built from TRBV19 and TRBJ1-2; 9 bases fit TRBD1. Germline V lookup: CDR1 LNHDA, CDR2 SQIVND (reference sequence). There are 14 residues in the CDR3. V shed 5 bases and J 7 bases; nucleotides not matched to a gene: 8. The CDR3 sequence is CASSLRDRDRGYTF. DNA of the CDR3: TGTGCCAGTAGTCTCCGGGACAGGGATCGTGGCTACACCTTC.

This clonotype was counted ten times or more. The gene calls are TRBV27 and TRBJ2-5; D may be TRBD1 (6 bases). The CDR3 has 14 residues. With 4 bases removed from V and 7 bases from J, the gap between germline ends came to 16 bases. Looked up from germline, CDR1 is MNHEY and CDR2 is SMNVEV (reference sequence). CDR3 loop: CASSYLQGLGTQYF. CDR3 in DNA: TGTGCCAGCAGTTACTTACAGGGCCTCGGGACCCAGTACTTC.